The sequence of this T cell receptor (beta chain) was determined in a study of T cells after posttransplantation cyclophosphamide. Findings and limits, study-wide: Donor CD8+ memory clones often dominated recipient blood repertoires at later times.

The CDR3 has 16 residues. Trimming removed 7 bases from V and 6 bases from J; junction bases left unmatched: 11. The germline V gene has CDR1 MDHEN and CDR2 SYDVKM. At least ten counts were recorded for this clone. What it binds is unknown. Profiled with immunoSEQ multiplex PCR; TCRdb holds only in-frame clones, not every one. The repertoire consists of tens of thousands of clones, none detected only once. This sequence joins TRBV28 and TRBJ1-5; 11 nucleotides line up with TRBD1. Material: PBMCs. The source of this sequence is a woman aged 55-70 years in good health, CMV-negative, and a related stem cell transplant donor. CDR3 DNA: TGTGCCAGCACCCGACTGGGACAGGGGGAAGGTCAGCCCCAGCATTTT. This sequence encodes CASTRLGQGEGQPQHF.